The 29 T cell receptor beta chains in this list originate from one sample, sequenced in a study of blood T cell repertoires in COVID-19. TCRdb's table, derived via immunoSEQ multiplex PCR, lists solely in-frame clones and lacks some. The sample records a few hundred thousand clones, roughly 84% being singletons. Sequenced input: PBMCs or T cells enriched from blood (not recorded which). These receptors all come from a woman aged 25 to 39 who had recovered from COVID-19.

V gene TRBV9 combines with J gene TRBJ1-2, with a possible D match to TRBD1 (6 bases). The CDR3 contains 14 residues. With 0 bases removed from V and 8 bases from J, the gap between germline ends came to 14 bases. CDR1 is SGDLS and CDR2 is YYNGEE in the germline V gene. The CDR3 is CASSVGFVGGGYTF. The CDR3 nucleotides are TGTGCCAGCAGCGTAGGTTTTGTAGGGGGAGGCTACACCTTC.

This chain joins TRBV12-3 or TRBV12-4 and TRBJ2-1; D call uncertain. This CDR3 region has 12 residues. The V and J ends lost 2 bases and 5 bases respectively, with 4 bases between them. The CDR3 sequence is CASSLFNNEQFF. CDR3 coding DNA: TGTGCCAGCAGTTTATTCAACAATGAGCAGTTCTTC.

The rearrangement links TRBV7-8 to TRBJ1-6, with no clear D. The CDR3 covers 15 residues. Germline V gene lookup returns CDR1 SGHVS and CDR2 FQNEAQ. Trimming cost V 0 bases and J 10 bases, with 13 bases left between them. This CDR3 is CASSLARQGGSPLHF. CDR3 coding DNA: TGTGCCAGCAGCTTAGCACGGCAAGGAGGATCACCCCTCCACTTT.

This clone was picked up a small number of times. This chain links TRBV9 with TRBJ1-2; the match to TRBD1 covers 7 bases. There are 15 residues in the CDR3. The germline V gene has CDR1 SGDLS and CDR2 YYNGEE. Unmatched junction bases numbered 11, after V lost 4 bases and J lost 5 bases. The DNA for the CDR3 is TGTGCCAGCAGCCCCCAGGGGGGTCTCACTTATGGCTACACCTTC. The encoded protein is CASSPQGGLTYGYTF.

DNA for the CDR3: TGTGCCAGCAGCCAATACCCCAAGGGGCAAAAAGAGACCCAGTACTTC. Encoded protein: CASSQYPKGQKETQYF. The chain links TRBV3-1 (or the pseudogene TRBV3-2) to TRBJ2-5; D is possibly TRBD1 (5 bases). The CDR3 has 16 residues. Germline V gene lookup returns CDR1 LGHDT and CDR2 YNNKEL (reference sequence). Trimming left V 2 bases short and J 3 bases short, with 16 bases between.

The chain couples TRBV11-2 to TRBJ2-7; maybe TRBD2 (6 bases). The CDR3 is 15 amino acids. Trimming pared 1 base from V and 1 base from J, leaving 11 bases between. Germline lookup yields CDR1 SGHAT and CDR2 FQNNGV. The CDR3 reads CASSLGTGDSYEQYF. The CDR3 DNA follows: TGTGCCAGCAGCTTAGGGACGGGGGATTCCTACGAGCAGTACTTC.

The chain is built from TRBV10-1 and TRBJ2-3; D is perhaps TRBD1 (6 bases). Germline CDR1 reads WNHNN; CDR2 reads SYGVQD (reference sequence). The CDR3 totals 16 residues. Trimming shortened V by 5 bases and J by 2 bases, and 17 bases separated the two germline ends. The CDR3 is CASSPQRTALTDTQYF. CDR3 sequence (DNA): TGCGCCAGCAGTCCCCAACGGACAGCCCTCACAGATACGCAGTATTTT.

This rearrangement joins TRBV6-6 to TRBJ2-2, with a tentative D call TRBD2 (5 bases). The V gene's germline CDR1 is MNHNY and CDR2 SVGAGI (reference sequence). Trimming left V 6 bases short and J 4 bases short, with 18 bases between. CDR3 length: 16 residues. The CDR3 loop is CASSHTSAGFTGELFF. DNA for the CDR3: TGTGCCAGCAGCCACACCTCTGCGGGCTTCACCGGGGAGCTGTTTTTT.

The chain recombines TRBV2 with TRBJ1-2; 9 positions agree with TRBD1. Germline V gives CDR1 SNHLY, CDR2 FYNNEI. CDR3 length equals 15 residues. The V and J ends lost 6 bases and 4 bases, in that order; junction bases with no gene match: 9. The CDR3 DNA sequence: TGTGCCAGCAGGTCCGGACAGGGGCCACCCTATGGCTACACCTTC. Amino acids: CASRSGQGPPYGYTF.

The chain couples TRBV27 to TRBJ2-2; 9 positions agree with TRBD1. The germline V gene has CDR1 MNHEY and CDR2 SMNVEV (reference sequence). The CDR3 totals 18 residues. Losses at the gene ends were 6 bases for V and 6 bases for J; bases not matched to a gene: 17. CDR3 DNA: TGTGCCAGCAGGTTGAAAGGACAGGGGACTATTCGGCCCGGGGAGCTGTTTTTT. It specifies CASRLKGQGTIRPGELFF.

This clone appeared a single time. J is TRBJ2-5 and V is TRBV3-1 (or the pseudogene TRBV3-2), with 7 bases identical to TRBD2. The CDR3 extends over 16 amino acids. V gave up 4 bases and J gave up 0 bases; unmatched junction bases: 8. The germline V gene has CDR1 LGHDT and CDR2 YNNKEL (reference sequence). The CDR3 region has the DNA TGTGCCAGCAGCCGGACTCTTGCGGGGGACCAAGAGACCCAGTACTTC. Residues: CASSRTLAGDQETQYF.

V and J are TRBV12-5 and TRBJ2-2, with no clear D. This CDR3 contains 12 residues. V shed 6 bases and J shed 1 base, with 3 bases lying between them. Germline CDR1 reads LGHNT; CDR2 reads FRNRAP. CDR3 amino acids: CASGLNTGELFF. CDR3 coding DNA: TGTGCTAGTGGCTTGAACACCGGGGAGCTGTTTTTT.

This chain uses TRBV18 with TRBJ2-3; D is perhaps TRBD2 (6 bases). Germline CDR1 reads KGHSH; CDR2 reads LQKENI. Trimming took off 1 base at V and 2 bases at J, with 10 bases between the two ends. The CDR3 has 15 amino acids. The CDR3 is CASSPLAEYTDTQYF. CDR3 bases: TGTGCCAGCTCACCACTAGCGGAGTACACAGATACGCAGTATTTT. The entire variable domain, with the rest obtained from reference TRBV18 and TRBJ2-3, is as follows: NAGVMQNPRHLVRRRGQEARLRCSPMKGHSHVYWYRQLPEEGLKFMVYLQKENIIDESGMPKERFSAEFPKEGPSILRIQQVVRGDSAAYFCASSPLAEYTDTQYFGPGTRLTVL.

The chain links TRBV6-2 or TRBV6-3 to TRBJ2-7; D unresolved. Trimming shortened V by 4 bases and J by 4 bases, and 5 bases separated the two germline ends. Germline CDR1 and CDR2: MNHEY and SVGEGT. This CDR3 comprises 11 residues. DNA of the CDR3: TGTGCCAGCAGTTCTCTATACGAGCAGTACTTC. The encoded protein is CASSSLYEQYF.

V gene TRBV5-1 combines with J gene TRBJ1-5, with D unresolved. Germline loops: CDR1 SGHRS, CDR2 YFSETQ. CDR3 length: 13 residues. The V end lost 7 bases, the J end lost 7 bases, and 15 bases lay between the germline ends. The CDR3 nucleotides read TGCGCCAGCGGGAGGGAGCCCGGCCAGCCCCAGCATTTT. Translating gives CASGREPGQPQHF.

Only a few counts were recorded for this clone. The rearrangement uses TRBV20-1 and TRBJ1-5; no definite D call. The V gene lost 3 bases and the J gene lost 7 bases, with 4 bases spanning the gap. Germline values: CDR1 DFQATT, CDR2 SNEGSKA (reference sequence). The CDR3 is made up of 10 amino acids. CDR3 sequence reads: CSASRQPQHF. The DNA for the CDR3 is TGCAGTGCTAGTCGGCAGCCCCAGCATTTT.

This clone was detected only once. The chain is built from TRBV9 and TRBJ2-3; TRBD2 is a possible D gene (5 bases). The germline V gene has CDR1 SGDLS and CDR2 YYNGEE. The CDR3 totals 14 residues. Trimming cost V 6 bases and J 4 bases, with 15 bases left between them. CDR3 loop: CASNLREFPDTQYF. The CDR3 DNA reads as TGTGCCAGCAACCTGAGGGAATTTCCAGATACGCAGTATTTT.

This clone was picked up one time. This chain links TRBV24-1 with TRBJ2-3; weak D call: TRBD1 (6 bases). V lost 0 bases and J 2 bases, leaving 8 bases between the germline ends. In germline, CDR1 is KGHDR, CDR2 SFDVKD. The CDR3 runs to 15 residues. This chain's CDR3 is CATSDLGQYTDTQYF. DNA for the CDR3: TGTGCCACCAGTGATTTGGGACAGTACACAGATACGCAGTATTTT.

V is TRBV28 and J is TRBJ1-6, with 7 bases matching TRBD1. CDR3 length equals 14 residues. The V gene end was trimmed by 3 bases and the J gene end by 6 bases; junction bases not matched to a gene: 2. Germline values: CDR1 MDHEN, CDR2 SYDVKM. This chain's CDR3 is CASSFGTVNSPLHF. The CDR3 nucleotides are TGTGCCAGCAGTTTTGGGACAGTTAATTCACCCCTCCACTTT.

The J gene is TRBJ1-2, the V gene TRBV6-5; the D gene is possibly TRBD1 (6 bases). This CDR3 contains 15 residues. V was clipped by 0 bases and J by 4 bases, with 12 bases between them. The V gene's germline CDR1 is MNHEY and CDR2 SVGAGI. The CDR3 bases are TGTGCCAGCAGTTACTCGAATTTAGGGGGCTATGGCTACACCTTC. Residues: CASSYSNLGGYGYTF.

The CDR3 region has the DNA TGTGCCAGCAGCCCGCTCCCAGTCGAGCAGTTCTTC. Its translation is CASSPLPVEQFF. The chain recombines TRBV7-8 with TRBJ2-1; D gene unclear. This CDR3 region has 12 residues. The V end lost 5 bases, the J end lost 10 bases, and 12 bases lay between the germline ends. Germline V gene lookup returns CDR1 SGHVS and CDR2 FQNEAQ.

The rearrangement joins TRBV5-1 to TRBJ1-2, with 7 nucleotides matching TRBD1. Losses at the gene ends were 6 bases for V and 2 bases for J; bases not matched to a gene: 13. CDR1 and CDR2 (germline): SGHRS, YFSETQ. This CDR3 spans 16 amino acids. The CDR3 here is CASTPIAPGQNYGYTF. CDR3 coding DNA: TGCGCCAGCACGCCCATCGCTCCGGGACAGAACTATGGCTACACCTTC.

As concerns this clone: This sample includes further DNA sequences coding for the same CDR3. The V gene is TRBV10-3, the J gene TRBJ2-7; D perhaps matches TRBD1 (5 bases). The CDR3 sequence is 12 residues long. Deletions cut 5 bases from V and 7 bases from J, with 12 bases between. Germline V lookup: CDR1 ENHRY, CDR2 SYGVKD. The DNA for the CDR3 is TGTGCCATCAGTTTCTCAGGGTATGAGCAGTACTTC. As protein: CAISFSGYEQYF.

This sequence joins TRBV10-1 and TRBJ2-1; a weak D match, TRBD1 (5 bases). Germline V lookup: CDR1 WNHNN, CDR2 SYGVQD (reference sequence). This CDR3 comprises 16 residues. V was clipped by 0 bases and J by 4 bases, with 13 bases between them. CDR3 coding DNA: TGCGCCAGCAGTGAGTCTTCAGGGAACCTGTACAATGAGCAGTTCTTC. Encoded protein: CASSESSGNLYNEQFF.

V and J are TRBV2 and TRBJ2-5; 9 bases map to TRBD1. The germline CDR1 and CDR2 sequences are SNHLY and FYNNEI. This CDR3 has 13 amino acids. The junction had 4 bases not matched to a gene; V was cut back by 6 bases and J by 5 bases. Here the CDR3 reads CASRTGGWETQYF. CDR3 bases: TGTGCCAGCAGAACAGGGGGCTGGGAGACCCAGTACTTC.

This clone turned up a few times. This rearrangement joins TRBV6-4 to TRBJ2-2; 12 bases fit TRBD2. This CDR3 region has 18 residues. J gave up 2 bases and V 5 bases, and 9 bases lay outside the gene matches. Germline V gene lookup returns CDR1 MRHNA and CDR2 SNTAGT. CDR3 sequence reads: CASSPELAGGANTGELFF. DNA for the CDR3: TGTGCCAGCAGTCCTGAACTAGCGGGGGGCGCAAACACCGGGGAGCTGTTTTTT.

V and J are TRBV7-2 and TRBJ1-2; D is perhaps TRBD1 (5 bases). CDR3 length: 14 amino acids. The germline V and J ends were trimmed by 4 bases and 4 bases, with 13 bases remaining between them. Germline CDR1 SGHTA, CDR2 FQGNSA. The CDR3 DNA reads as TGTGCCAGCAGCTCAGGGACTGTCCGCTATGGCTACACCTTC. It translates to CASSSGTVRYGYTF.

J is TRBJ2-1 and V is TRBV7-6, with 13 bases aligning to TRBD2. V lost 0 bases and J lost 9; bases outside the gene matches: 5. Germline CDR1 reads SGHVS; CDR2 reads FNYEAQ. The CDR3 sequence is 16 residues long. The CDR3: CASSLATSGGPSEQFF. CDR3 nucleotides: TGTGCCAGCAGCTTAGCGACTAGCGGGGGGCCGAGTGAGCAGTTCTTC.

The DNA for the CDR3 is TGTGCCAGCAGCGGGCTCACAGGGGGCATTTACGAAAAACTGTTTTTT. Its translation is CASSGLTGGIYEKLFF. The chain uses TRBV5-6 and TRBJ1-4; TRBD1 matches 9 bases. CDR3 length: 16 residues. V was clipped by 4 bases and J by 8 bases; unmatched bases: 12. The germline gives CDR1 SGHDT, CDR2 YYEEEE. Full variable domain (missing parts from reference TRBV5-6 and TRBJ1-4): DAGVTQSPTHLIKTRGQQVTLRCSPKSGHDTVSWYQQALGQGPQFIFQYYEEEERQRGNFPDRFSGHQFPNYSSELNVNALLLGDSALYLCASSGLTGGIYEKLFFGSGTQLSVL.